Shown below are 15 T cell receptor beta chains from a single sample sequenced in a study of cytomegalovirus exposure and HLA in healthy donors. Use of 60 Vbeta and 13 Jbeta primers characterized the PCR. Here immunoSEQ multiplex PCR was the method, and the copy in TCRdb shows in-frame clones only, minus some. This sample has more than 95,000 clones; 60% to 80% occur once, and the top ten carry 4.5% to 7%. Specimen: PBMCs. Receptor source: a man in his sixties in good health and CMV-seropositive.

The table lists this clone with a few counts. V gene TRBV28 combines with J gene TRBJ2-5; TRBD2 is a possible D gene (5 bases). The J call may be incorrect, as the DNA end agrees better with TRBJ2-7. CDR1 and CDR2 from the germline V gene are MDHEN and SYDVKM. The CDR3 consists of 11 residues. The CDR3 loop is CAASGNYEQYF. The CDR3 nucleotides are TGTGCCGCGTCGGGGAACTACGAGCAGTACTTC.

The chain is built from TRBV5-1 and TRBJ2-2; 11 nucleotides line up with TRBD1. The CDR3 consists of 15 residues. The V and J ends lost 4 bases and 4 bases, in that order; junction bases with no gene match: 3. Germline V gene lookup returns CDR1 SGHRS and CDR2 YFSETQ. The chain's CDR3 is CASSAGTGGTGELFF. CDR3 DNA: TGCGCCAGCAGCGCCGGGACAGGGGGCACCGGGGAGCTGTTTTTT.

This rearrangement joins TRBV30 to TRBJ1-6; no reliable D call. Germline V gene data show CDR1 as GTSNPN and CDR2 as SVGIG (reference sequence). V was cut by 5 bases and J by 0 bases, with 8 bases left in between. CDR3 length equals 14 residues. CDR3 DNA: TGTGCCTGGGACGGGAGCTCCTATAATTCACCCCTCCACTTT. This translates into CAWDGSSYNSPLHF.

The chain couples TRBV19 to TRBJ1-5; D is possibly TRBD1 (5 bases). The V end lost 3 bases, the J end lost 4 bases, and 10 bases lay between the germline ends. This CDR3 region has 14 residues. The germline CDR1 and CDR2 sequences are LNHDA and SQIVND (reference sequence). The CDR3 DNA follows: TGTGCCAGTAGTATTCCAGGGATGAATCAGCCCCAGCATTTT. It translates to CASSIPGMNQPQHF.

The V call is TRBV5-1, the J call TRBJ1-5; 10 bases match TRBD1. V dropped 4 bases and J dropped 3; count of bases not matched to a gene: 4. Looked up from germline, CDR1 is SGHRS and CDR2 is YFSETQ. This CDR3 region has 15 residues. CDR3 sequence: CASSVGTGDNQPQHF. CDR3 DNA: TGCGCCAGCAGCGTGGGGACAGGGGACAATCAGCCCCAGCATTTT.

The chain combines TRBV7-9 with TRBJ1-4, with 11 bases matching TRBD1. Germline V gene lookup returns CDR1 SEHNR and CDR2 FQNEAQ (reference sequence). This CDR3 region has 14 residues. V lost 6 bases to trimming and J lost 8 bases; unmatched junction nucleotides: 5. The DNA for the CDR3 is TGTGCCAGCAGTCCGGGGACAGGGGGAGAAAAACTGTTTTTT. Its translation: CASSPGTGGEKLFF.

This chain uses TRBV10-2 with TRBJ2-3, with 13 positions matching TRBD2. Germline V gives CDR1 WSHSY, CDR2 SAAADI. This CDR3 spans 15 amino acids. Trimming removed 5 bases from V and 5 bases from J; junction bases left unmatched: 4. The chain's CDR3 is CASSRTSGSQDTQYF. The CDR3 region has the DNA TGCGCCAGCAGTAGGACTAGCGGGAGCCAAGATACGCAGTATTTT.

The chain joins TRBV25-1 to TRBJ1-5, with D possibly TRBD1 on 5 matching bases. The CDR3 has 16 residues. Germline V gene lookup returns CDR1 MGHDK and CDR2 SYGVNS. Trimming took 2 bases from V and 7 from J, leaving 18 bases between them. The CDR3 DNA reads TGTGCCAGCAGTGAAGGTTCCGCGGGGGGACGACAGCCCCAGCATTTT. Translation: CASSEGSAGGRQPQHF.

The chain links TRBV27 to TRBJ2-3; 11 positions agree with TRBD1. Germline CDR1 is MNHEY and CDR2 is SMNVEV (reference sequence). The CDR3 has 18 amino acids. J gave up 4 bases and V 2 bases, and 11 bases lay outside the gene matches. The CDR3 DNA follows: TGTGCCAGCAGTTTAAGTGGTGGACAGGGGGCCAGGGCAGATACGCAGTATTTT. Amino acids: CASSLSGGQGARADTQYF.

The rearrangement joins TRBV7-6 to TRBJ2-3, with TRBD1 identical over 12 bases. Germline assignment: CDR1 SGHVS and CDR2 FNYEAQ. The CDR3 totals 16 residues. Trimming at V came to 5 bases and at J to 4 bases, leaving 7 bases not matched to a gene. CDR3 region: CASSRGDRGRPDTQYF. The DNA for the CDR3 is TGTGCCAGCAGCCGGGGGGACAGGGGGCGCCCAGATACGCAGTATTTT.

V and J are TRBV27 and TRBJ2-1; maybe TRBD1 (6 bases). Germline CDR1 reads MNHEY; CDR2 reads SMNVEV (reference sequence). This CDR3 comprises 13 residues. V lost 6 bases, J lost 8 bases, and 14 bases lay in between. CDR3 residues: CASRRTSGDEQFF. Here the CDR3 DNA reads TGTGCCAGCAGGCGGACTTCAGGGGATGAGCAGTTCTTC.

CDR3 DNA sequence: TGTGCCAGCAGCTTGGGACAGGGTCGGGACACCGGGGAGCTGTTTTTT. Translation: CASSLGQGRDTGELFF. This chain links TRBV5-4 with TRBJ2-2; TRBD1 matches at 7 bases. Germline-derived CDR1 and CDR2 are SGHNT and YYREEE (reference sequence). J was trimmed by 3 bases and V by 0 bases; bases with no gene match: 5. This CDR3 has 16 amino acids.

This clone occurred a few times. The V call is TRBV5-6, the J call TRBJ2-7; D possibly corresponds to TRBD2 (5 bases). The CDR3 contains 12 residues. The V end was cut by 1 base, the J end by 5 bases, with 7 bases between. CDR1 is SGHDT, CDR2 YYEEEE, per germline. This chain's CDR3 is CASSLMGDEQYF. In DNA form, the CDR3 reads TGTGCCAGCAGCTTGATGGGAGACGAGCAGTACTTC.

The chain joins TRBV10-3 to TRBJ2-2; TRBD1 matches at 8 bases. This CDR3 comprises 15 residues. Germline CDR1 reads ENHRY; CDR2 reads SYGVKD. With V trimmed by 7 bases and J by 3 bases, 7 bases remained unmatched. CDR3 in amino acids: CAITGGAQDTGELFF. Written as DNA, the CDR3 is TGTGCCATCACAGGGGGCGCGCAGGACACCGGGGAGCTGTTTTTT.

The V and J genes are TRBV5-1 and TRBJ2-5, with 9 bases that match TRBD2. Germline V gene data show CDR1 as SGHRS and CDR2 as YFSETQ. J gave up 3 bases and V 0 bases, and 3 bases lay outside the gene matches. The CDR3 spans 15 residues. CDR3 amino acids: CASSLELAGKETQYF. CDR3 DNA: TGCGCCAGCAGCTTGGAGCTAGCGGGGAAAGAGACCCAGTACTTC. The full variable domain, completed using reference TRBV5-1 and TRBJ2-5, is KAGVTQTPRYLIKTRGQQVTLSCSPISGHRSVSWYQQTPGQGLQFLFEYFSETQRNKGNFPGRFSGRQFSNSRSEMNVSTLELGDSALYLCASSLELAGKETQYFGPGTRLLVL.